The T cell receptor (beta chain) under discussion was sequenced for a study of blood T cell repertoires in COVID-19. The wider study: Sites across the United States, Italy and Spain contributed samples from acute and convalescent COVID-19. Sources were T cells, B-cell-depleted T cells, or PBMCs; the material itself was cDNA or gDNA.

Authors' data handling: Reference gene primer amplification in the assay estimated nucleated cell counts. Profiling relied on immunoSEQ multiplex PCR, and the TCRdb table lists in-frame clones only, not all of them. V, J and clone size derive from that table, while D and trimming were established from the DNA sequence. This table holds some 170,000 clones, 80% to 90% found once. The germline gives CDR1 SGHNT, CDR2 YENEEA. The V segment lost 5 bases and the J segment 4 bases; nucleotides outside the gene matches: 6. This CDR3 contains 15 residues. The rearrangement joins TRBV11-3 to TRBJ2-7; 12 bases line up with TRBD2. This clonotype was obtained from a woman in her fifties or sixties with acute or convalescent COVID-19. The sequenced sample consisted of peripheral blood. The CDR3 loop reads CASSLRTSGMYEQYF. In nucleotides, the CDR3 is TGTGCCAGCAGCCTCAGGACTAGCGGGATGTACGAGCAGTACTTC.